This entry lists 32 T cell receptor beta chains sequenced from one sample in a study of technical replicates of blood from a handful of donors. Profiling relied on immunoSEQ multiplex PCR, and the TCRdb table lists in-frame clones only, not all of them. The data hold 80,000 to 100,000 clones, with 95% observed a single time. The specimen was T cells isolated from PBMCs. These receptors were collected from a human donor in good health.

CDR3 nucleotide sequence: TGTGCCAGCAGCGCCAGCGGCCGCTCTGGAAACACCATATATTTT. This encodes CASSASGRSGNTIYF. V gene TRBV9 combines with J gene TRBJ1-3; D gene unclear. The CDR3 consists of 15 residues. Germline CDR1 SGDLS, CDR2 YYNGEE. Trimming removed 3 bases at V and 0 bases at J, with 10 bases between.

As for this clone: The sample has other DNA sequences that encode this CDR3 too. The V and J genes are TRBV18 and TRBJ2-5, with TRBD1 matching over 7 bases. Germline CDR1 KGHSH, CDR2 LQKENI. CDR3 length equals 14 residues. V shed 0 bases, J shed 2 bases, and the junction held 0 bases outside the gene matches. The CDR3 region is CASSPPGQQETQYF. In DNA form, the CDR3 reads TGTGCCAGCTCACCACCGGGACAGCAAGAGACCCAGTACTTC.

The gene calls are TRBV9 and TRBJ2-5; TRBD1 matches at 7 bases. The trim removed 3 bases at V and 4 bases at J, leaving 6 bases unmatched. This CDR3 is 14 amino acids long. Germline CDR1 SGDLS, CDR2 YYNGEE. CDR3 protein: CASSATGWGETQYF. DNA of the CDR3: TGTGCCAGCAGCGCGACAGGGTGGGGAGAGACCCAGTACTTC.

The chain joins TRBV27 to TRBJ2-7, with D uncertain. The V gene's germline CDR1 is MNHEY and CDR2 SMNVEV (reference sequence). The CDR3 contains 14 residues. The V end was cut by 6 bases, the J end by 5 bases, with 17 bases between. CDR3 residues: CASRDSLSTHEQYF. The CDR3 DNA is TGTGCCAGCAGGGATTCTCTCTCGACACACGAGCAGTACTTC.

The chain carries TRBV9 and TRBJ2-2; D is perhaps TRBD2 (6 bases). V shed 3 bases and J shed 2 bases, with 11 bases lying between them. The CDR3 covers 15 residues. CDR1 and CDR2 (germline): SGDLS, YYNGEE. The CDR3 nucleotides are TGTGCCAGCAGCGGGGGACTCCCAAACACCGGGGAGCTGTTTTTT. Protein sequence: CASSGGLPNTGELFF.

CDR3 region: CASSADSGGEYTF. The CDR3, as DNA: TGTGCCAGCAGTGCAGACTCAGGGGGAGAGTACACCTTC. The J gene is TRBJ1-2, the V gene TRBV2; 7 nucleotides agree with TRBD1. V shed 4 bases and J 11 bases; nucleotides not matched to a gene: 10. CDR3 length: 13 amino acids. Germline V gene sequence: CDR1 SNHLY, CDR2 FYNNEI.

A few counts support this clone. CDR3 sequence reads: CASSLRSNEKLFF. CDR3 coding DNA: TGTGCCAGCAGCCTACGGAGTAATGAAAAACTGTTTTTT. The chain links TRBV6-6 to TRBJ1-4; D remains ambiguous. The germline gives CDR1 MNHNY, CDR2 SVGAGI (reference sequence). This CDR3 contains 13 residues. Trimming took off 6 bases at V and 4 bases at J, with 9 bases between the two ends.

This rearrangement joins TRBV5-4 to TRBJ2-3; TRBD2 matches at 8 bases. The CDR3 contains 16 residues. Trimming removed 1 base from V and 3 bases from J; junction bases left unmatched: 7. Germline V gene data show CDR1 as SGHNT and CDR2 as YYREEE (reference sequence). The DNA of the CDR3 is TGTGCCAGCAGCTTGTCGGGACTAGGGAAGACAGATACGCAGTATTTT. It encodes CASSLSGLGKTDTQYF. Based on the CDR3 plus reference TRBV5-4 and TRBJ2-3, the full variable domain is ETGVTQSPTHLIKTRGQQVTLRCSSQSGHNTVSWYQQALGQGPQFIFQYYREEENGRGNFPPRFSGLQFPNYSSELNVNALELDDSALYLCASSLSGLGKTDTQYFGPGTRLTVL.

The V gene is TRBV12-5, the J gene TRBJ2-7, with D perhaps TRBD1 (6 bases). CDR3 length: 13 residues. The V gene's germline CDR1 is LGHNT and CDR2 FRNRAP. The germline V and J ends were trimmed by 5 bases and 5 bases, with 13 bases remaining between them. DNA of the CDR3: TGTGCTAGTGGTCCTAACAGGGTCCACGAGCAGTACTTC. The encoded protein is CASGPNRVHEQYF.

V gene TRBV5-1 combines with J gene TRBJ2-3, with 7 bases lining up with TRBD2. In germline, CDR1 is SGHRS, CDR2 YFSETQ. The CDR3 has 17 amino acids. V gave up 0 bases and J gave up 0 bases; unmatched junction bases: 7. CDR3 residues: CASSLASGRSSTDTQYF. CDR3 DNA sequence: TGCGCCAGCAGCTTGGCTAGCGGTAGATCTAGCACAGATACGCAGTATTTT.

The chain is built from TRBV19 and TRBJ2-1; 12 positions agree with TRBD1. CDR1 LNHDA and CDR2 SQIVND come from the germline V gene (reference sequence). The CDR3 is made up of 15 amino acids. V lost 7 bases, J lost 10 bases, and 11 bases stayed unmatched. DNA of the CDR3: TGTGCCAGTACCGCCGGGACAGGGGGCCGGTGGGAGCAGTTCTTC. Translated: CASTAGTGGRWEQFF.

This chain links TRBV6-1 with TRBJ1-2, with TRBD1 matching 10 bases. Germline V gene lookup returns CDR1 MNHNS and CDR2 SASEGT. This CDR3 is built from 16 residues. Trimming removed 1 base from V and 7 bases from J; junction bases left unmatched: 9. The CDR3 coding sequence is TGTGCCAGCAGTGAAGTCGCGGGGACAGGGGAGGGTGGCTACACCTTC. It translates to CASSEVAGTGEGGYTF.

CDR3: CASRTGSNQPQHF. The CDR3 DNA is TGTGCCAGCAGAACAGGTTCCAATCAGCCCCAGCATTTT. This chain links TRBV6-5 with TRBJ1-5; D is possibly TRBD1 (5 bases). Germline V gives CDR1 MNHEY, CDR2 SVGAGI. The CDR3 is 13 amino acids. V was clipped by 6 bases and J by 3 bases, with 9 bases between them.

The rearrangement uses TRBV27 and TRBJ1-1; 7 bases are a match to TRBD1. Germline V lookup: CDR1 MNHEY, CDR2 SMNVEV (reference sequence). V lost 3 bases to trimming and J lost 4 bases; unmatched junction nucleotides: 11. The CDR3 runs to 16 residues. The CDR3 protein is CASSFGQAPRGTEAFF. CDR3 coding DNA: TGTGCCAGCAGTTTTGGACAGGCACCGAGGGGCACTGAAGCTTTCTTT.

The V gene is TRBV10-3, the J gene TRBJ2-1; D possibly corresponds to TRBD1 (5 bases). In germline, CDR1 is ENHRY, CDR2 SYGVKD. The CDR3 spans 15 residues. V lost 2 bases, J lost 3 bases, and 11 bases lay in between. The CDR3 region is CAISEEDTYYNEQFF. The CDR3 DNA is TGTGCCATCAGTGAGGAGGACACTTACTACAATGAGCAGTTCTTC.

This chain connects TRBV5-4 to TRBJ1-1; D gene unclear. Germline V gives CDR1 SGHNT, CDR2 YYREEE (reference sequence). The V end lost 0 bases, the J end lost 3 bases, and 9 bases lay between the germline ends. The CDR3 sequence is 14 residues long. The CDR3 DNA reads TGTGCCAGCAGCTTGGGACACCTATACACTGAAGCTTTCTTT. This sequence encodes CASSLGHLYTEAFF.

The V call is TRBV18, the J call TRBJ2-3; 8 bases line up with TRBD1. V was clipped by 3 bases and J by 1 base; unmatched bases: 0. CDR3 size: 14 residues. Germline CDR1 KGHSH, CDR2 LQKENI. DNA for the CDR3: TGTGCCAGCTCACCGGGACAGGGCACAGATACGCAGTATTTT. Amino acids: CASSPGQGTDTQYF.

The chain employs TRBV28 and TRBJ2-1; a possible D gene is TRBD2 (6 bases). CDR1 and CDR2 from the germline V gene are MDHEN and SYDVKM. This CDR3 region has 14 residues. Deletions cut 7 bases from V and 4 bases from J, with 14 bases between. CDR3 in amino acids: CASKSGVGYNEQFF. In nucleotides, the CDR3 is TGTGCCAGCAAATCGGGAGTCGGATACAATGAGCAGTTCTTC.

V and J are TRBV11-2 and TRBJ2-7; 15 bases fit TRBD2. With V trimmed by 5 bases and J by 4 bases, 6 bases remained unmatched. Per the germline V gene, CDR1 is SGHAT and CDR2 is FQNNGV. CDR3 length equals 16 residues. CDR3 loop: CASSLAGTSGRYEQYF. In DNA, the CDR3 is TGTGCCAGCAGCCTAGCCGGGACTAGCGGGAGGTACGAGCAGTACTTC.

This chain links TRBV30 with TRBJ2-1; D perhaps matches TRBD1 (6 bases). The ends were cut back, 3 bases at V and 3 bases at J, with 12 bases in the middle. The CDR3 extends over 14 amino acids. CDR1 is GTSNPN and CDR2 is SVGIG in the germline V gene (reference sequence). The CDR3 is CAWSRGPIYNEQFF. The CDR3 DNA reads TGTGCCTGGAGCAGGGGCCCTATCTACAATGAGCAGTTCTTC. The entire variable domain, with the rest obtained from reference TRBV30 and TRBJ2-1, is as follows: SQTIHQWPATLVQPVGSPLSLECTVEGTSNPNLYWYRQAAGRGLQLLFYSVGIGQISSEVPQNLSASRPQDRQFILSSKKLLLSDSGFYLCAWSRGPIYNEQFFGPGTRLTVL.

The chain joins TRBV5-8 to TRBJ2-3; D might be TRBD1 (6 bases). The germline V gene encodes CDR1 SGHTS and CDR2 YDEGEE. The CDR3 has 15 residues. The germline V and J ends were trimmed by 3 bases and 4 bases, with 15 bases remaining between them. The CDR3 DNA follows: TGTGCCAGCAGCTCGAGGCCGGGACAACCAGATACGCAGTATTTT. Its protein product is CASSSRPGQPDTQYF.

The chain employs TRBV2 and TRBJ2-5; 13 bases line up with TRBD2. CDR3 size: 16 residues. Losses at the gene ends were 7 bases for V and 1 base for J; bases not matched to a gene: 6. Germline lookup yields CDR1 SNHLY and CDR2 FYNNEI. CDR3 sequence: CASIGLAGAPQETQYF. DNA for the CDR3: TGTGCCAGCATAGGACTAGCGGGAGCCCCCCAAGAGACCCAGTACTTC.

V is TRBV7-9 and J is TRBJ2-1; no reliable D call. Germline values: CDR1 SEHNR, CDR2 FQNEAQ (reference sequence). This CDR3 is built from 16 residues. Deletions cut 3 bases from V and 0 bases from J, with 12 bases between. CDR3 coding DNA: TGTGCCAGCAGCTTCGAAAGCGATCTCTCCTACAATGAGCAGTTCTTC. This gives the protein CASSFESDLSYNEQFF.

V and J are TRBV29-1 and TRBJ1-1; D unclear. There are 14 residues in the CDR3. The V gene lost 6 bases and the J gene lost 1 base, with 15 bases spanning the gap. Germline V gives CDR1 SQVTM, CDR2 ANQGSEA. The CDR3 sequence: CSVEWRRENTEAFF. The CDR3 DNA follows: TGCAGCGTGGAATGGCGGCGGGAGAACACTGAAGCTTTCTTT.

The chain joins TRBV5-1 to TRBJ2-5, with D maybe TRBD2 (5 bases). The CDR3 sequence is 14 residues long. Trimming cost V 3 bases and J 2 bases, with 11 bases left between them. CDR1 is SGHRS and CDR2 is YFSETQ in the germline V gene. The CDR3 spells CASSSGREQETQYF. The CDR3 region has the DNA TGCGCCAGCAGCTCGGGCCGGGAACAAGAGACCCAGTACTTC.

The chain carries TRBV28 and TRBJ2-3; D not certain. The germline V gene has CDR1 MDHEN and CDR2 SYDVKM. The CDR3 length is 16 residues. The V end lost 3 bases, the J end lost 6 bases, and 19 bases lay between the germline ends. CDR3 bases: TGTGCCAGCAGTTTTTTACAGTTAAGCAGAATGGATACGCAGTATTTT. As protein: CASSFLQLSRMDTQYF.

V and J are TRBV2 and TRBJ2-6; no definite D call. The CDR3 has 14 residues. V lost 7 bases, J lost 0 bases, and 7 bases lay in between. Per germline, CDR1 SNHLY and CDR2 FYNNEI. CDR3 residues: CASKNSSGANVLTF. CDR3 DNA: TGTGCCAGCAAAAACAGCTCTGGGGCCAACGTCCTGACTTTC.

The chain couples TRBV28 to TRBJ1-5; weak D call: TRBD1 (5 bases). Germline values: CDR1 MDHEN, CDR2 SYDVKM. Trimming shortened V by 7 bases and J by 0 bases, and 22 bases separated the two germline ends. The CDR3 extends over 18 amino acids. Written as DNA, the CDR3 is TGTGCCAGCATGAGACTAGTCTCGACAGTATATAGCAATCAGCCCCAGCATTTT. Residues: CASMRLVSTVYSNQPQHF.

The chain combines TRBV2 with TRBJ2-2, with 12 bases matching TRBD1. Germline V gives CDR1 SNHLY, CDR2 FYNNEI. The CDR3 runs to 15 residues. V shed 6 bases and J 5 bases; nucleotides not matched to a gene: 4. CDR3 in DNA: TGTGCCAGCAGCAGGGACAGGGGGCATACCGGGGAGCTGTTTTTT. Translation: CASSRDRGHTGELFF.

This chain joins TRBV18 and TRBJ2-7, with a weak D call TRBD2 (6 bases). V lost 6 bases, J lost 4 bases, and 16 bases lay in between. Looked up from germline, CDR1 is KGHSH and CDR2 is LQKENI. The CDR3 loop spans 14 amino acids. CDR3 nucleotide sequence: TGTGCCAGCTCCCGGGAGTCCCGCGATTACGAGCAGTACTTC. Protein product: CASSRESRDYEQYF.

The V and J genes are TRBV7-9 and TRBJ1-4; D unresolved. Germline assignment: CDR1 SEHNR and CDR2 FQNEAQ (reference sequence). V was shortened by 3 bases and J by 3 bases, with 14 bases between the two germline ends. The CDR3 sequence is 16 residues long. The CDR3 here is CASSFGPPRANEKLFF. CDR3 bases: TGTGCCAGCAGCTTCGGGCCACCGCGGGCTAATGAAAAACTGTTTTTT. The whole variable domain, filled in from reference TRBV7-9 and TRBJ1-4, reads DTGVSQNPRHKITKRGQNVTFRCDPISEHNRLYWYRQTLGQGPEFLTYFQNEAQLEKSRLLSDRFSAERPKGSFSTLEIQRTEQGDSAMYLCASSFGPPRANEKLFFGSGTQLSVL.

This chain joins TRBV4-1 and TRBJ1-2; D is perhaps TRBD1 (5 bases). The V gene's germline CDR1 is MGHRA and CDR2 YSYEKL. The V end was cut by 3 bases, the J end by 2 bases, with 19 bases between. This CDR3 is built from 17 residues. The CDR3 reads CASSQASFRQPNYGYTF. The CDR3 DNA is TGCGCCAGCAGCCAGGCTAGTTTTCGACAGCCCAACTATGGCTACACCTTC.